Included here is one T cell receptor (beta chain) sequence, with context. These data are taken from a study of blood T cell repertoires in COVID-19. Libraries were prepared by immunoSEQ multiplex PCR; TCRdb keeps only in-frame clonotypes and omits some of them. The sample records some 160,000 clones, around nine tenths being singletons. Germline-derived CDR1 and CDR2 are MDHEN and SYDVKM. The trim removed 7 bases at V and 4 bases at J, leaving 6 bases unmatched. This CDR3 has 13 amino acids. The Seattle patients, enrolled during active infection, were followed longitudinally. The chain uses TRBV28 and TRBJ1-2; the match to TRBD1 covers 7 bases. The origin of this receptor is a woman aged 80 or over with COVID-19, enrolled during active disease. The sample consisted of peripheral blood. The CDR3 spells CASTGQPPYGYTF. CDR3 coding DNA: TGTGCCAGCACGGGACAGCCTCCCTATGGCTACACCTTC.